The T cell receptor beta chain under discussion was sequenced for a study of cytomegalovirus exposure and HLA in healthy donors. V was clipped by 0 bases and J by 0 bases, with 17 bases between them. CDR3 size: 17 residues. CDR1 and CDR2 (germline): GTSNPN, SVGIG (reference sequence). The PCR was carried out with 60 Vbeta primers and 13 Jbeta primers. Clones were read by immunoSEQ multiplex PCR, and TCRdb kept only the in-frame ones, dropping some. Its table lists approximately 79,000 clones. This TCR derives from a boy aged 5-17 years in good health and CMV-seronegative. Material for sequencing was PBMCs. The chain links TRBV30 to TRBJ1-2, with D possibly TRBD1 on 5 matching bases. The CDR3 region has the DNA TGTGCCTGGAGTGTAACGGGGGGGATTACGGCTAACTATGGCTACACCTTC. Amino acids: CAWSVTGGITANYGYTF. The full variable domain, rest sourced from reference TRBV30 and TRBJ1-2, is SQTIHQWPATLVQPVGSPLSLECTVEGTSNPNLYWYRQAAGRGLQLLFYSVGIGQISSEVPQNLSASRPQDRQFILSSKKLLLSDSGFYLCAWSVTGGITANYGYTFGSGTRLTVV.